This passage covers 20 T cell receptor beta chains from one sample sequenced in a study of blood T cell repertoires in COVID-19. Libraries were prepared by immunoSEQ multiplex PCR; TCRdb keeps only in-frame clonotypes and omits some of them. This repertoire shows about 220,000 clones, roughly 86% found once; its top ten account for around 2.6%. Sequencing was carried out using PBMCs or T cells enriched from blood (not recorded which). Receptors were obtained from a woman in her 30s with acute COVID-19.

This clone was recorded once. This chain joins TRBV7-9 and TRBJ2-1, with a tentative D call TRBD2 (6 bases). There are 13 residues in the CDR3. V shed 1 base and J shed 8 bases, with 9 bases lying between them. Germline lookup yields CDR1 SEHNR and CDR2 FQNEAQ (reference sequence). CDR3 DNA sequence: TGTGCCAGCAGCTTAGGCCAGCGGGATGAGCAGTTCTTC. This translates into CASSLGQRDEQFF.

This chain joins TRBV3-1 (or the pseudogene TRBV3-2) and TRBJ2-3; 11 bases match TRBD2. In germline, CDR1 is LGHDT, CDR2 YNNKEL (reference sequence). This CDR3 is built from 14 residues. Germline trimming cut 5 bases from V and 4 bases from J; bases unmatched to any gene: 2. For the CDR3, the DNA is TGTGCCAGCAGCATAGCGGGGGGGCCAGATACGCAGTATTTT. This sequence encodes CASSIAGGPDTQYF.

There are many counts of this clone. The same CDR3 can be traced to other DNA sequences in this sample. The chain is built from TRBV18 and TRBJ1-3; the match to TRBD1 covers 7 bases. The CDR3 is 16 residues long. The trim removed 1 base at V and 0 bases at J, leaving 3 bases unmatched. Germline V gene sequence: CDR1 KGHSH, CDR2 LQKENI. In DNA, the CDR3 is TGTGCCAGCTCACCACGGGGACAGAGCTCTGGAAACACCATATATTTT. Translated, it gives CASSPRGQSSGNTIYF.

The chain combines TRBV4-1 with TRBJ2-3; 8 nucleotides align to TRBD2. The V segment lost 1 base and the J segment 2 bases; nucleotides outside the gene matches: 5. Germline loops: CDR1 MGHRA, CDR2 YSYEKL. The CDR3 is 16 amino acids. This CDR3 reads CASSQGLAGPTDTQYF. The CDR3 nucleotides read TGCGCCAGCAGCCAAGGGCTAGCGGGCCCCACAGATACGCAGTATTTT.

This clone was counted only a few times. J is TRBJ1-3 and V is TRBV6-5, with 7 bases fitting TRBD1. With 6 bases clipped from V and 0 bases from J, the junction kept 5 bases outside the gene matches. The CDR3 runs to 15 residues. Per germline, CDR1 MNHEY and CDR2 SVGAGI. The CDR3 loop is CASSWDRDSGNTIYF. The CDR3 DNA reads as TGTGCCAGCAGCTGGGACAGAGACTCTGGAAACACCATATATTTT.

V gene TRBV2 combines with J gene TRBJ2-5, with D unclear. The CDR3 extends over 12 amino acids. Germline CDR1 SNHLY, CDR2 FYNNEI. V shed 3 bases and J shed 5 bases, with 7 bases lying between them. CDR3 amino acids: CASSDGWETQYF. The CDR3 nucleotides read TGTGCCAGCAGTGACGGGTGGGAGACCCAGTACTTC.

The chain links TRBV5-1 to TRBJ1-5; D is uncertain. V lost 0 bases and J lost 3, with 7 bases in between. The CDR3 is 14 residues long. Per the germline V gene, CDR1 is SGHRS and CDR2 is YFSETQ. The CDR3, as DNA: TGCGCCAGCAGCTTGGGAGGGCACAATCAGCCCCAGCATTTT. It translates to CASSLGGHNQPQHF. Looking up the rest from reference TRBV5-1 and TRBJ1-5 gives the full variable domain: KAGVTQTPRYLIKTRGQQVTLSCSPISGHRSVSWYQQTPGQGLQFLFEYFSETQRNKGNFPGRFSGRQFSNSRSEMNVSTLELGDSALYLCASSLGGHNQPQHFGDGTRLSIL.

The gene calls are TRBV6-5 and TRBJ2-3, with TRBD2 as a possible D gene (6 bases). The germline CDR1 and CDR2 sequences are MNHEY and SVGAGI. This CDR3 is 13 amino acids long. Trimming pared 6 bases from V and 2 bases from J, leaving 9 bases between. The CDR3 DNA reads TGTGCCAGCAGACGGACTATCACAGATACGCAGTATTTT. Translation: CASRRTITDTQYF.

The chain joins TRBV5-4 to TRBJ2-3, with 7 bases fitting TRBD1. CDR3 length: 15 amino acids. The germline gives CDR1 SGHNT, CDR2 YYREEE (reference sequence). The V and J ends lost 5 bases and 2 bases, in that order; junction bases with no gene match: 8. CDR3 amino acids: CASRKVQGTTDTQYF. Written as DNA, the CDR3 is TGTGCCAGCAGGAAGGTACAGGGGACCACAGATACGCAGTATTTT.

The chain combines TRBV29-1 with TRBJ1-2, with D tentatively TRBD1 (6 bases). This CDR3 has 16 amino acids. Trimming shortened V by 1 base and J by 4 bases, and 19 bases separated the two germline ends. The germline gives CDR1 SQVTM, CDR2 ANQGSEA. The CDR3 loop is CSVEGHSGASSYGYTF. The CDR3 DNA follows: TGCAGCGTTGAAGGACACTCAGGGGCCTCTAGCTATGGCTACACCTTC. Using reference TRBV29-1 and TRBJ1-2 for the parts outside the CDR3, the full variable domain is SAVISQKPSRDICQRGTSLTIQCQVDSQVTMMFWYRQQPGQSLTLIATANQGSEATYESGFVIDKFPISRPNLTFSTLTVSNMSPEDSSIYLCSVEGHSGASSYGYTFGSGTRLTVV.

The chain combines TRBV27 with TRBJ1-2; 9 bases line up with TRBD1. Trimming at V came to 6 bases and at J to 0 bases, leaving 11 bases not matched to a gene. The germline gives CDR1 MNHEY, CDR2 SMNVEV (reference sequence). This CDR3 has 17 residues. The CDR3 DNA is TGTGCCAGCAGGACGGACAGGGGCATTTTAGCTAACTATGGCTACACCTTC. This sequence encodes CASRTDRGILANYGYTF.

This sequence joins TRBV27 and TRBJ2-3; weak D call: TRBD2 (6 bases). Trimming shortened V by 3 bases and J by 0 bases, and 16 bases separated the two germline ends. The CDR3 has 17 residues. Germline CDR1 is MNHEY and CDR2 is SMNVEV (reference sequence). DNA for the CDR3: TGTGCCAGCAGTTTTTTCCGGGACGGGGGTAGCACAGATACGCAGTATTTT. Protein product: CASSFFRDGGSTDTQYF.

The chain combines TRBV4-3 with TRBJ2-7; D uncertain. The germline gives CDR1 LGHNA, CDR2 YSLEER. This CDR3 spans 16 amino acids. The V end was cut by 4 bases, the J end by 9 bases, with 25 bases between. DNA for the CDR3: TGCGCCAGCAGCCCGACCTATGGGCAGGTGGCCCCCTCGCAGTACTTC. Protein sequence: CASSPTYGQVAPSQYF.

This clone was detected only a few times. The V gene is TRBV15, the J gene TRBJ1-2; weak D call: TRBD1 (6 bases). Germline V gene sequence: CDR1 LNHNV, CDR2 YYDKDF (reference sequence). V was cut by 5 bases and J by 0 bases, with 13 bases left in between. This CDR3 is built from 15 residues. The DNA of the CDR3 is TGTGCCACCAGCCGAGGGAAGGGGGCTAACTATGGCTACACCTTC. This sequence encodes CATSRGKGANYGYTF.

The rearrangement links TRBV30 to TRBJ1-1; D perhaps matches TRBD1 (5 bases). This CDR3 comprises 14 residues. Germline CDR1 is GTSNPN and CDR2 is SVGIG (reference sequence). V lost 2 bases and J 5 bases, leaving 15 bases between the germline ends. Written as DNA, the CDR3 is TGTGCCTGGAGTCCAACAGGTGTTGGAACTGAAGCTTTCTTT. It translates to CAWSPTGVGTEAFF.

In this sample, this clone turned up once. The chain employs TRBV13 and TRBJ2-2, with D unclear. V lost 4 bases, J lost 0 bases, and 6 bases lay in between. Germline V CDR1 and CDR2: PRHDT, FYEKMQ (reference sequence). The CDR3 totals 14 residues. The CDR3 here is CASSYLTNTGELFF. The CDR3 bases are TGTGCCAGCAGCTACTTGACGAACACCGGGGAGCTGTTTTTT.

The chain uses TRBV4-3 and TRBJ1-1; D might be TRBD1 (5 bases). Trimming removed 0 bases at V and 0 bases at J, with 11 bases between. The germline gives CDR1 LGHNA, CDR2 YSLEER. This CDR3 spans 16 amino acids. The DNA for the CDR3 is TGCGCCAGCAGCCAAGATCGGAGGGGTATGAACACTGAAGCTTTCTTT. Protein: CASSQDRRGMNTEAFF.

DNA for the CDR3: TGCGCCAGCAGCTTCACGGGGGACACCATATATTTT. Its translation is CASSFTGDTIYF. This sequence joins TRBV5-1 and TRBJ1-3, with D tentatively TRBD1 (5 bases). The CDR3 has 12 amino acids. Trimming shortened V by 2 bases and J by 8 bases, and 8 bases separated the two germline ends. Germline CDR1 and CDR2: SGHRS and YFSETQ.

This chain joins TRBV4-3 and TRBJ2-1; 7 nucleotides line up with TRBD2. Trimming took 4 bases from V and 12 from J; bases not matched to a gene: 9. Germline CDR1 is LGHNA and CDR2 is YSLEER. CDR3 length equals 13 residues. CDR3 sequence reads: CASSRTGEGGQFF. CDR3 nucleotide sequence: TGCGCCAGCAGCCGTACTGGGGAGGGTGGGCAGTTCTTC.

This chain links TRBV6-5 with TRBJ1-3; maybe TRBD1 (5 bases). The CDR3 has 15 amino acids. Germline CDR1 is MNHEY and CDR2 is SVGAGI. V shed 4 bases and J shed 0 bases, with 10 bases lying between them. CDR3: CASSWDFHSGNTIYF. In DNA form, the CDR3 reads TGTGCCAGCAGTTGGGACTTTCACTCTGGAAACACCATATATTTT.